This entry features one TCR beta chain sequence. Its cognate antigen is unknown. This entry is derived from a study of cytomegalovirus exposure and HLA in healthy donors. Overall study results and limits: Reportedly, TCR beta sequences accurately predicted HLA-A and HLA-B alleles in most subjects. As was reported, the classifier diagnosed cytomegalovirus status with high specificity and sensitivity. The authors later found HLA-associated TCR beta chains more clonally expanded than equally common others.

The V segment lost 0 bases and the J segment 1 base; nucleotides outside the gene matches: 10. The length of the CDR3 is 19 residues. Despite likely unrecorded immune exposures, the donors were nominally healthy at the time of sampling. Researchers ran the PCR with 60 Vbeta and 13 Jbeta primers. Assay: immunoSEQ multiplex PCR; the TCRdb copy retains only in-frame clones and omits some. The sample includes about 70,000 clones, about nine tenths of them seen just once. The V gene is TRBV23-1, the J gene TRBJ2-4; 9 nucleotides agree with TRBD2. TRBV23-1 is known as an ORF, though its function is uncertain. Material for sequencing was PBMCs. The sequence derives from a woman aged 30 to 39 in good health and CMV-seronegative. The chain's CDR3 is CASSQSSGSSYMAKNIQYF. DNA of the CDR3: TGCGCCAGCAGTCAATCTAGCGGGAGTTCCTATATGGCCAAAAACATTCAGTACTTC.